This TCR beta chain stems from a study of blood T cells in healthy people across ages. Points from the study as a whole: A roughly linear age-dependent decrease characterized TCR beta diversity per million T cells.

Points on this clonotype: Antigen specificity is unknown.

The authors ran a second PCR of about 7 to 12 cycles using a sample-barcoded 5' primer and a J-beta primer mix. Unique molecular identifiers of 12 random nucleotides labeled each cDNA. Any given sample supplied a minimum of 2.5 million CDR3-containing paired-end reads. TCRdb redid the calling of the 5' RACE reads with MiXCR, one entry per CDR3 protein. The table has hundreds of thousands of distinct CDR3 sequences, more than 40% seen once. Total RNA was extracted at no less than 5.5 micrograms per sample. With 5 bases removed from V and 9 bases from J, the gap between germline ends came to 8 bases. CDR1 is SEHNR, CDR2 FQNEAQ, per germline (reference sequence). CDR3 length equals 11 residues.

The sample consisted of blood. The chain links TRBV7-9 to TRBJ2-1; D is ambiguous. This receptor was identified in a woman aged 60-70 years in good health. The CDR3: CASSPTSEQFF. The CDR3, as DNA: TGTGCCAGCAGCCCTACGAGTGAGCAGTTCTTC.